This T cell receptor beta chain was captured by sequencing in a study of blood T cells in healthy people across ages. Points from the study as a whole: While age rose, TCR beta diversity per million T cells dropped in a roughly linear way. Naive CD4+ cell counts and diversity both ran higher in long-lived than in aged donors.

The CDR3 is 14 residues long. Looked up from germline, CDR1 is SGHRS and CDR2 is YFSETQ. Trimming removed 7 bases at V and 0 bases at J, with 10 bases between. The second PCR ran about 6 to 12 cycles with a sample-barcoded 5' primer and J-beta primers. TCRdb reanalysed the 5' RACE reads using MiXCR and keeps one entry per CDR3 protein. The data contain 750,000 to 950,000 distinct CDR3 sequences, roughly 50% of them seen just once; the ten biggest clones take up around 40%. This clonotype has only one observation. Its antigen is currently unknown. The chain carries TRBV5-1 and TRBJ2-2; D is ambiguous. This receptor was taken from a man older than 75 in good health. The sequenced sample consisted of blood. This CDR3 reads CASGVLSNTGELFF. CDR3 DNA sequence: TGCGCCAGCGGAGTGCTATCGAACACCGGGGAGCTGTTTTTT.